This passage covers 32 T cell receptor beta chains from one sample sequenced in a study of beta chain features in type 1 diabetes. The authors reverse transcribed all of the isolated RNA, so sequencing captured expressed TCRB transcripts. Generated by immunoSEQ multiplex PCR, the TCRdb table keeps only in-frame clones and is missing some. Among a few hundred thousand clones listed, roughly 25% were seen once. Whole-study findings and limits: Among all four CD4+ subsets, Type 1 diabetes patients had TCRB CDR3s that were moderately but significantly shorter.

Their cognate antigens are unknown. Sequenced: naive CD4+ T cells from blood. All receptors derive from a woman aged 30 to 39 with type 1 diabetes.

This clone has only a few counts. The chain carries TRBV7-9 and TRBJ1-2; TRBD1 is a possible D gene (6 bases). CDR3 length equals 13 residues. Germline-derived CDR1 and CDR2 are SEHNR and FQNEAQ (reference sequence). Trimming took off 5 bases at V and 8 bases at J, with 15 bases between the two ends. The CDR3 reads CASSIRTGIGYTF. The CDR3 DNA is TGTGCCAGCAGCATACGAACAGGGATCGGCTACACCTTC.

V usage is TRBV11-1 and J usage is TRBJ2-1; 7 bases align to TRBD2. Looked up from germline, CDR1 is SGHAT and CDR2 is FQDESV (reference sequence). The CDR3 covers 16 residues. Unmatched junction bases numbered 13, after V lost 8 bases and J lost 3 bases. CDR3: CASHGDSGNSYNEQFF. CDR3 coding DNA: TGTGCCAGCCACGGAGACAGCGGGAACAGCTACAATGAGCAGTTCTTC.

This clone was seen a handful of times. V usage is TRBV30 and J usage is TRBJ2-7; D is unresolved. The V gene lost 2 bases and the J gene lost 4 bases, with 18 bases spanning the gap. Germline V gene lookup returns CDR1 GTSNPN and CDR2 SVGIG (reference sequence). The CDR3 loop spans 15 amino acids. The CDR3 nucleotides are TGTGCCTGGAGTCGTTTGGCTAGTACTTCTTACGAGCAGTACTTC. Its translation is CAWSRLASTSYEQYF.

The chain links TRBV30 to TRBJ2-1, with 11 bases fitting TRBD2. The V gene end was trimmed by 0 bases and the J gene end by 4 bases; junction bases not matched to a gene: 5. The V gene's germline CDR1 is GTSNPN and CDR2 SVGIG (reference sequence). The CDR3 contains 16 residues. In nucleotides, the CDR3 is TGTGCCTGGAGTGTACAAGGGACTAGCGGATACAATGAGCAGTTCTTC. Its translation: CAWSVQGTSGYNEQFF.

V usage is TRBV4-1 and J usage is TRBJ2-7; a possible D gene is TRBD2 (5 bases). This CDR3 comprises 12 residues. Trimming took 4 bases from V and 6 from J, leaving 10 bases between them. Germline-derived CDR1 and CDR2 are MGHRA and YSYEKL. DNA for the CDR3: TGCGCCAGCAGCCTCGAACTAGGCGAGCAGTACTTC. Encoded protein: CASSLELGEQYF.

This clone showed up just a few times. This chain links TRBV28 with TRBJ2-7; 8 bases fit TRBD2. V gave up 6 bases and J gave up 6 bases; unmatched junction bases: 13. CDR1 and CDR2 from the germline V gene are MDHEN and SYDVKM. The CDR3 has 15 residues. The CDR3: CASRGRGGRIGEQYF. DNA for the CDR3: TGTGCCAGCAGAGGACGAGGCGGGAGGATCGGCGAGCAGTACTTC.

CDR3 DNA: TGCGCCAGCAGCCACCCGATTACAGGTAGCAATCAGCCCCAGCATTTT. Amino acids: CASSHPITGSNQPQHF. The chain recombines TRBV4-1 with TRBJ1-5; tentatively, D is TRBD1 (5 bases). Germline V gene lookup returns CDR1 MGHRA and CDR2 YSYEKL. The V end lost 3 bases, the J end lost 0 bases, and 12 bases lay between the germline ends. The CDR3 has 16 amino acids.

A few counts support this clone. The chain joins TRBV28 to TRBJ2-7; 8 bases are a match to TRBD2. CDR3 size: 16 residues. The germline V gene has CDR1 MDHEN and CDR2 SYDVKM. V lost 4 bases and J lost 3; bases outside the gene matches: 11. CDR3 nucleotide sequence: TGTGCCAGCAGTTCCCCCGGGACTAGGGAGGGCTACGAGCAGTACTTC. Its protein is CASSSPGTREGYEQYF.

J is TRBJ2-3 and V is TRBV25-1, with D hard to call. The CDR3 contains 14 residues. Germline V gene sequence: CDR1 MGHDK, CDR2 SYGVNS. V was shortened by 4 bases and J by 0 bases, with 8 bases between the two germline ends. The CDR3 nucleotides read TGTGCCAGCAGTGGGCCCCTTAGCACAGATACGCAGTATTTT. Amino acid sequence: CASSGPLSTDTQYF.

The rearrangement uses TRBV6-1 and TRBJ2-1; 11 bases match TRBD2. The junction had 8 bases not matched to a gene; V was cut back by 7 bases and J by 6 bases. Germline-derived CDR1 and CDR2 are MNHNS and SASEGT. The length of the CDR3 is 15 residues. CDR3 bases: TGTGCCAGCATAAAGACTAGCGGGACGGGCAATGAGCAGTTCTTC. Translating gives CASIKTSGTGNEQFF.

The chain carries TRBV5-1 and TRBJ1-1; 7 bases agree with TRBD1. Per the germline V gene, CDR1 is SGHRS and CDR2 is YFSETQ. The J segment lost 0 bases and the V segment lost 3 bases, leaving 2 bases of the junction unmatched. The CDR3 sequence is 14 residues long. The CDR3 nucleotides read TGCGCCAGCAGCTCAGACAGGGTGAACACTGAAGCTTTCTTT. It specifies CASSSDRVNTEAFF.

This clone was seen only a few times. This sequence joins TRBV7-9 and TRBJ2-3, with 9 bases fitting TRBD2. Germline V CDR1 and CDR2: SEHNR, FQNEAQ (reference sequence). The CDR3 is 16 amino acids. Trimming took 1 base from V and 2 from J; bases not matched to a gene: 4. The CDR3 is CASSLVAGVLTDTQYF. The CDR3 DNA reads TGTGCCAGCAGCTTAGTAGCGGGAGTCCTCACAGATACGCAGTATTTT.

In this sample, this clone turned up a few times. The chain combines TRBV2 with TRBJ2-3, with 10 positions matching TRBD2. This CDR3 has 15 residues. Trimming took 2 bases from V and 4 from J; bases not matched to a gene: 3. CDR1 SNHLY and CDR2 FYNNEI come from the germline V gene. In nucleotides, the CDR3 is TGTGCCAGCAGTGAACCTAGCGGGAGAGCAGATACGCAGTATTTT. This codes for CASSEPSGRADTQYF. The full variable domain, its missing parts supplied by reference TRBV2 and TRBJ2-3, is EPEVTQTPSHQVTQMGQEVILRCVPISNHLYFYWYRQILGQKVEFLVSFYNNEISEKSEIFDDQFSVERPDGSNFTLKIRSTKLEDSAMYFCASSEPSGRADTQYFGPGTRLTVL.

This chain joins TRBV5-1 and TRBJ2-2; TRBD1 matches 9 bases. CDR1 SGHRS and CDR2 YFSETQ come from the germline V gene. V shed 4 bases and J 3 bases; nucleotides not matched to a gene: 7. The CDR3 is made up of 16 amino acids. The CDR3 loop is CASSGTGLADTGELFF. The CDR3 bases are TGCGCCAGCAGCGGGACAGGGCTAGCGGACACCGGGGAGCTGTTTTTT.

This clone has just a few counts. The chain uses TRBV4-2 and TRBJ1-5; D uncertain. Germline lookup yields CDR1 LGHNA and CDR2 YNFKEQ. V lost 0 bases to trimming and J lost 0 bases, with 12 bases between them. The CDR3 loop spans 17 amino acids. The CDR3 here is CASSQDRWRDSNQPQHF. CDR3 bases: TGTGCCAGCAGCCAAGATCGTTGGAGGGATAGCAATCAGCCCCAGCATTTT.

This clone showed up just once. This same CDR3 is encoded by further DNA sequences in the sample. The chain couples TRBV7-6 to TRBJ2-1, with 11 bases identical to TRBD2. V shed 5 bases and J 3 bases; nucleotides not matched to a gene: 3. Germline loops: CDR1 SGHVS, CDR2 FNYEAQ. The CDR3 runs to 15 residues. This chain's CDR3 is CASSTGTSGYNEQFF. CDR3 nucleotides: TGTGCCAGCAGCACCGGGACTAGCGGCTACAATGAGCAGTTCTTC.

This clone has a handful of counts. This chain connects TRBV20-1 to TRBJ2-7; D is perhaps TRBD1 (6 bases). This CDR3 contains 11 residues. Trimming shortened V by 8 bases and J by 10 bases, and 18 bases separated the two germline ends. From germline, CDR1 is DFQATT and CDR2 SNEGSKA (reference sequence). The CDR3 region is CSTTRQGLQYF. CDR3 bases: TGCAGTACCACCCGCCAGGGGCTACAGTACTTC.

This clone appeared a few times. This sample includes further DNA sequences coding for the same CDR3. CDR3 loop: CASSSGGEQYF. For the CDR3, the DNA is TGTGCCAGCAGCTCGGGAGGAGAGCAGTACTTC. The chain combines TRBV5-4 with TRBJ2-7, with 7 bases matching TRBD2. The J segment lost 7 bases and the V segment lost 3 bases, leaving 1 base of the junction unmatched. The CDR3 is made up of 11 amino acids. CDR1 and CDR2 (germline): SGHNT, YYREEE (reference sequence).

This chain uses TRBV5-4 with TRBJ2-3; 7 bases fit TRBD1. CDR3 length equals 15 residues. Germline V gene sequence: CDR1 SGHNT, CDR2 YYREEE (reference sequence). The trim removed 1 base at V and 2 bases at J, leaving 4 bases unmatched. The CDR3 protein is CASSLNRGTTDTQYF. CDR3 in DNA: TGTGCCAGCAGCTTGAACAGGGGAACCACAGATACGCAGTATTTT.

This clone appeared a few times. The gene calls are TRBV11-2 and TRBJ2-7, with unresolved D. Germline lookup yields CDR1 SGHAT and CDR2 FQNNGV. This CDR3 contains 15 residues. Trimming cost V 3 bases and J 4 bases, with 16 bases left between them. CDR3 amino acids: CASSFIGQVPYEQYF. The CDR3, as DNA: TGTGCCAGCAGCTTTATCGGTCAGGTTCCGTACGAGCAGTACTTC.

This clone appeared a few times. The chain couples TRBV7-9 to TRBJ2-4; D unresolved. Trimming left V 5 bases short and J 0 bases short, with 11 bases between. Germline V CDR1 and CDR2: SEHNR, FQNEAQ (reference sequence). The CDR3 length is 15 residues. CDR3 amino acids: CASSPTTLAKNIQYF. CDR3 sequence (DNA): TGTGCCAGCAGCCCGACAACTCTAGCCAAAAACATTCAGTACTTC. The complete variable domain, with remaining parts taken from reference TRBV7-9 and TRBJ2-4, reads DTGVSQNPRHKITKRGQNVTFRCDPISEHNRLYWYRQTLGQGPEFLTYFQNEAQLEKSRLLSDRFSAERPKGSFSTLEIQRTEQGDSAMYLCASSPTTLAKNIQYFGAGTRLSVL.

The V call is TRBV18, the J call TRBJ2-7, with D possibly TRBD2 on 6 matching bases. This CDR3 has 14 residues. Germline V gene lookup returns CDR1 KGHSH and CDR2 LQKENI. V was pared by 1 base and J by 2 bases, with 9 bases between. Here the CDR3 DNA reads TGTGCCAGCTCACCACAACTAGCCCCCTACGAGCAGTACTTC. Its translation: CASSPQLAPYEQYF.

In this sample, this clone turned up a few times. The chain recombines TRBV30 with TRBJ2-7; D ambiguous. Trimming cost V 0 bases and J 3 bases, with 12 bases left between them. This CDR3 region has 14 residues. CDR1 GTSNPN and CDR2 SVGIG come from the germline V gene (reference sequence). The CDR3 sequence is CAWSVGAVNYEQYF. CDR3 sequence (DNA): TGTGCCTGGAGTGTCGGTGCGGTCAACTACGAGCAGTACTTC.

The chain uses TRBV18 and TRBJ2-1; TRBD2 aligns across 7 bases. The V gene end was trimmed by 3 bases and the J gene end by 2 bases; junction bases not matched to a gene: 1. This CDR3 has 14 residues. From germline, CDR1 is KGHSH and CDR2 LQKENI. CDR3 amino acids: CASSPLAAYNEQFF. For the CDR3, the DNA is TGTGCCAGCTCACCTCTAGCGGCCTACAATGAGCAGTTCTTC.

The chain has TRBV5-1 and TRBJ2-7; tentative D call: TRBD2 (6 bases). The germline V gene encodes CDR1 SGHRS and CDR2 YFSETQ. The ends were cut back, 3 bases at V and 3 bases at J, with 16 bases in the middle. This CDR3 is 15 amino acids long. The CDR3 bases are TGCGCCAGCAGCTACACCGGGACTCCTGGCTACGAGCAGTACTTC. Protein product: CASSYTGTPGYEQYF.

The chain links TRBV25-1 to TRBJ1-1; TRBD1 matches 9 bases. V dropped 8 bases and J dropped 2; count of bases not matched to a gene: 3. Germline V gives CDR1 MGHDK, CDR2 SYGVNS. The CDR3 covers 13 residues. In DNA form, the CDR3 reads TGTGCCAGCGGACAGGGGATTAACACTGAAGCTTTCTTT. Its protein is CASGQGINTEAFF.

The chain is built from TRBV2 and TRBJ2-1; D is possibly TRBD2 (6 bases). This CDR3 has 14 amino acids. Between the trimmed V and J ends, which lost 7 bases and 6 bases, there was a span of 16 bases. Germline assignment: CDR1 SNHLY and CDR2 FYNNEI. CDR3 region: CASMMEGGRNEQFF. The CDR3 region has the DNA TGTGCCAGCATGATGGAGGGCGGACGCAATGAGCAGTTCTTC.

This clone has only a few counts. CDR3 DNA: TGTGCCAGCAGTTACGGGGGGGACACTGAAGCTTTCTTT. Residues: CASSYGGDTEAFF. The chain carries TRBV6-5 and TRBJ1-1; weak D call: TRBD1 (5 bases). The CDR3 length is 13 residues. Germline loops: CDR1 MNHEY, CDR2 SVGAGI. V was pared by 2 bases and J by 3 bases, with 7 bases between.

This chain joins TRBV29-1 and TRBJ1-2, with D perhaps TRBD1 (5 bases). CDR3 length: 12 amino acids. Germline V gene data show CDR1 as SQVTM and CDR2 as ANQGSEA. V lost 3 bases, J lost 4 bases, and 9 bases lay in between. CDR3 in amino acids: CSVDRVIYGYTF. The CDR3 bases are TGCAGCGTTGACAGGGTGATCTATGGCTACACCTTC.

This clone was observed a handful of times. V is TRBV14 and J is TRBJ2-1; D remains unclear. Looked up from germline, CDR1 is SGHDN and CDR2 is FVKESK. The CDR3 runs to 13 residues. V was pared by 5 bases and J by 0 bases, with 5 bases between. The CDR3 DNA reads TGTGCCAGCAGCTACAGCTCCTACAATGAGCAGTTCTTC. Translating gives CASSYSSYNEQFF.

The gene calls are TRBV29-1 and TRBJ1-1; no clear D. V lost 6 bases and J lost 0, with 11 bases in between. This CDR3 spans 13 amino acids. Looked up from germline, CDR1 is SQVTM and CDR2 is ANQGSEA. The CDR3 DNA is TGCAGCGTGGTTGCGCGGCTGAACACTGAAGCTTTCTTT. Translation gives CSVVARLNTEAFF.

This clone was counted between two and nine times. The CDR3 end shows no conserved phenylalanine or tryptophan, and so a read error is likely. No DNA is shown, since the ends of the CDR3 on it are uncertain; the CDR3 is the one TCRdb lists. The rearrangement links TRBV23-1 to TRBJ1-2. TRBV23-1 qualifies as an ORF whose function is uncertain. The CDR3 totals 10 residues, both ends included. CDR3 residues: CASSQSGSER.